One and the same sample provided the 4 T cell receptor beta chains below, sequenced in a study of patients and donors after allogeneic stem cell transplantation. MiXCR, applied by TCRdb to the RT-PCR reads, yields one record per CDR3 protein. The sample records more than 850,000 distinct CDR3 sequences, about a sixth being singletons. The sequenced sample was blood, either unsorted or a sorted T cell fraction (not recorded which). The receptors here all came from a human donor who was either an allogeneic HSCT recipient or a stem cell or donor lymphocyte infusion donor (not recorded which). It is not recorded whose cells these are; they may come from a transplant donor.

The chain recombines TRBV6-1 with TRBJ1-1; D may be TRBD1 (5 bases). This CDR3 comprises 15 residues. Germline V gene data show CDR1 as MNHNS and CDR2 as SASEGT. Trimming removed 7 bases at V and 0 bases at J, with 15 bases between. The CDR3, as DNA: TGTGCCAGCACCCGGGGGGAAGGGATGAACACTGAAGCTTTCTTT. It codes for CASTRGEGMNTEAFF.

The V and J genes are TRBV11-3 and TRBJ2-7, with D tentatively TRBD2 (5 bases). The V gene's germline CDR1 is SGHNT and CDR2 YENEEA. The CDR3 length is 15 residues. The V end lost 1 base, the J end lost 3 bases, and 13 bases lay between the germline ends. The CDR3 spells CASSLALRGYYEQYF. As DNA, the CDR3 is TGTGCCAGCAGCTTAGCTCTCCGGGGATACTACGAGCAGTACTTC.

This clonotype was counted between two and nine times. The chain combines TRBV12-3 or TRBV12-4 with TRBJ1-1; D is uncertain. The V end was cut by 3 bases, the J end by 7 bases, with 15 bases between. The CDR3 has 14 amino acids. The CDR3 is CASSFVGNRFEAFF. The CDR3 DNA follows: TGTGCCAGCAGTTTTGTCGGGAACCGATTTGAAGCTTTCTTT.

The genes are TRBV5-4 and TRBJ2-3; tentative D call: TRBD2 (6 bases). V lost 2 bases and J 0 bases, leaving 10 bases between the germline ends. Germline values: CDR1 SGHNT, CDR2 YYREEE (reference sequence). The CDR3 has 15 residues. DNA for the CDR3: TGTGCCAGCAGCTTAATCAGCGGGAGCACAGATACGCAGTATTTT. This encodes CASSLISGSTDTQYF.